Presented here are 11 T cell receptor beta chains from one specimen sequenced in a study of blood T cell repertoires in COVID-19. This table comes from immunoSEQ multiplex PCR, and its TCRdb copy is limited to in-frame clones, with some not included. In the table there are fewer than 100,000 clones, about 83% of which are singletons. The specimen was peripheral blood. Every receptor here comes from a human donor in a cohort sampled during active COVID-19.

This clone has just a few counts. The chain joins TRBV7-9 to TRBJ2-7; D is possibly TRBD2 (6 bases). CDR1 and CDR2 from the germline V gene are SEHNR and FQNEAQ (reference sequence). Trimming left V 1 base short and J 4 bases short, with 14 bases between. This CDR3 comprises 15 residues. Written as DNA, the CDR3 is TGTGCCAGCAGCTTAGTCGGCGGGATCGTGTACGAGCAGTACTTC. Translation gives CASSLVGGIVYEQYF.

V usage is TRBV6-5 and J usage is TRBJ1-2; no firm D call. The CDR3 has 11 residues. Germline assignment: CDR1 MNHEY and CDR2 SVGAGI. The V end lost 10 bases, the J end lost 4 bases, and 10 bases lay between the germline ends. The CDR3 bases are TGTGCCACCGGGGAGGGCTATGGCTACACCTTC. Translated, it gives CATGEGYGYTF.

This clone was seen a single time. The V and J genes are TRBV9 and TRBJ1-3; D call uncertain. The length of the CDR3 is 15 residues. Trimming cost V 0 bases and J 1 base, with 8 bases left between them. Germline V gene data show CDR1 as SGDLS and CDR2 as YYNGEE. Here the CDR3 reads CASSVGRTSGNTIYF. The CDR3 nucleotides are TGTGCCAGCAGCGTAGGTAGGACTTCTGGAAACACCATATATTTT. The entire variable domain, with the rest obtained from reference TRBV9 and TRBJ1-3, is as follows: DSGVTQTPKHLITATGQRVTLRCSPRSGDLSVYWYQQSLDQGLQFLIQYYNGEERAKGNILERFSAQQFPDLHSELNLSSLELGDSALYFCASSVGRTSGNTIYFGEGSWLTVV.

The CDR3 DNA reads as TGTGCCAGCAGCGCTAGAGGCTTCGGCGGGGAGCTGTTTTTT. As protein: CASSARGFGGELFF. The chain has TRBV11-2 and TRBJ2-2; D remains ambiguous. In germline, CDR1 is SGHAT, CDR2 FQNNGV. CDR3 length equals 14 residues. Between the trimmed V and J ends, which lost 5 bases and 7 bases, there was a span of 14 bases.

The chain links TRBV5-6 to TRBJ2-3, with 8 bases fitting TRBD2. V was clipped by 4 bases and J by 3 bases; unmatched bases: 10. Germline CDR1 and CDR2: SGHDT and YYEEEE. The length of the CDR3 is 16 residues. In nucleotides, the CDR3 is TGTGCCAGCAGCCCGGCCGGGGCGGGGGGTACAGATACGCAGTATTTT. It yields the protein CASSPAGAGGTDTQYF.

The rearrangement uses TRBV6-5 and TRBJ2-3; TRBD2 agrees at 9 bases. CDR3 length: 16 residues. The junction had 3 bases not matched to a gene; V was cut back by 1 base and J by 1 base. Germline V gene data show CDR1 as MNHEY and CDR2 as SVGAGI. CDR3 loop: CASSYFAGGGTDTQYF. In DNA form, the CDR3 reads TGTGCCAGCAGTTACTTTGCGGGGGGGGGCACAGATACGCAGTATTTT.

This sequence joins TRBV5-6 and TRBJ2-7, with D maybe TRBD1 (5 bases). Germline V lookup: CDR1 SGHDT, CDR2 YYEEEE. The CDR3 covers 14 residues. The germline V and J ends were trimmed by 0 bases and 4 bases, with 11 bases remaining between them. The CDR3 coding sequence is TGTGCCAGCAGCTTGGGGACACCACCTTACGAGCAGTACTTC. Its translation: CASSLGTPPYEQYF.

This clone was seen once. The chain is built from TRBV7-2 and TRBJ2-5; 7 bases line up with TRBD1. J gave up 4 bases and V 5 bases, and 4 bases lay outside the gene matches. The CDR3 extends over 13 amino acids. From germline, CDR1 is SGHTA and CDR2 FQGNSA. The CDR3: CASSTNRGETQYF. The DNA of the CDR3 is TGTGCCAGCAGCACCAACAGGGGAGAGACCCAGTACTTC.

The chain employs TRBV6-1 and TRBJ2-5; weak D call: TRBD1 (5 bases). The CDR3 runs to 15 residues. Per the germline V gene, CDR1 is MNHNS and CDR2 is SASEGT. Trimming left V 0 bases short and J 1 base short, with 9 bases between. CDR3 bases: TGTGCCAGCAGTGAAGCGCTAGGGGTCCAAGAGACCCAGTACTTC. This gives the protein CASSEALGVQETQYF.

The V and J genes are TRBV4-3 and TRBJ1-2; maybe TRBD1 (6 bases). Trimming shortened V by 4 bases and J by 0 bases, and 12 bases separated the two germline ends. CDR1 and CDR2 (germline): LGHNA, YSLEER. The length of the CDR3 is 15 residues. CDR3 bases: TGCGCCAGCAGCCCAGTTGAGGGGGCTAACTATGGCTACACCTTC. Protein: CASSPVEGANYGYTF.

The chain carries TRBV28 and TRBJ2-1; D possibly corresponds to TRBD1 (5 bases). The CDR3 has 14 amino acids. From germline, CDR1 is MDHEN and CDR2 SYDVKM. The germline V and J ends were trimmed by 1 base and 2 bases, with 6 bases remaining between them. In nucleotides, the CDR3 is TGTGCCAGCAGTTTATTGGACACCTACAATGAGCAGTTCTTC. This translates into CASSLLDTYNEQFF.